These 27 T cell receptor beta chains came from one sample sequenced in a study of shared clonotypes between healthy human individuals. CD45RO-negative, CCR7-selected cells formed the naive CD8 fraction, which excluded terminally differentiated effector memory CD45RA+ cells. The table came from immunoSEQ multiplex PCR; TCRdb's copy has only in-frame clones and leaves some out. The sample lists just over 2,000,000 clones; about 95% were seen once. What was sequenced was naive CD8+ T cells sorted from blood. These receptors were obtained from a man younger than 35 in good health.

The chain couples TRBV27 to TRBJ1-2, with 11 bases aligning to TRBD1. In germline, CDR1 is MNHEY, CDR2 SMNVEV (reference sequence). This CDR3 region has 17 residues. Unmatched junction bases numbered 11, after V lost 2 bases and J lost 6 bases. Here the CDR3 reads CASSLGGTGGGFNGYTF. The CDR3, as DNA: TGTGCCAGCAGTTTAGGGGGGACAGGGGGAGGTTTCAATGGCTACACCTTC.

On this clone: This sample includes further DNA sequences coding for the same CDR3. J is TRBJ2-7 and V is TRBV19; tentatively, D is TRBD1 or TRBD2 (6 bases each). V lost 6 bases and J lost 2, with 11 bases in between. Germline loops: CDR1 LNHDA, CDR2 SQIVND (reference sequence). This CDR3 has 13 residues. The CDR3 region has the DNA TGTGCCAGTAGCCTAGGGGGGACCTACGAGCAGTACTTC. This sequence encodes CASSLGGTYEQYF.

The V call is TRBV2, the J call TRBJ2-7; D gene unclear. Germline lookup yields CDR1 SNHLY and CDR2 FYNNEI. CDR3 length: 15 amino acids. Trimming shortened V by 8 bases and J by 0 bases, and 17 bases separated the two germline ends. CDR3 nucleotides: TGTGCCAGCGGTGCCGGCCGTCGGACCTCCTACGAGCAGTACTTC. This translates into CASGAGRRTSYEQYF.

V and J are TRBV10-2 and TRBJ1-2; 7 bases line up with TRBD1. V was clipped by 2 bases and J by 6 bases; unmatched bases: 6. Germline V lookup: CDR1 WSHSY, CDR2 SAAADI. This CDR3 is built from 14 residues. The CDR3 DNA follows: TGCGCCAGCAGTGAGGCTGGGACAGAGAATGGCTACACCTTC. Its translation is CASSEAGTENGYTF.

This sequence joins TRBV7-9 and TRBJ2-2; 7 nucleotides line up with TRBD1. CDR3 length: 16 amino acids. The J segment lost 1 base and the V segment lost 5 bases, leaving 7 bases of the junction unmatched. CDR1 and CDR2 from the germline V gene are SEHNR and FQNEAQ (reference sequence). CDR3: CASSTAGTVNTGELFF. DNA for the CDR3: TGTGCCAGCAGCACAGCCGGGACAGTGAACACCGGGGAGCTGTTTTTT. The full variable domain, completed using reference TRBV7-9 and TRBJ2-2, is DTGVSQNPRHKITKRGQNVTFRCDPISEHNRLYWYRQTLGQGPEFLTYFQNEAQLEKSRLLSDRFSAERPKGSFSTLEIQRTEQGDSAMYLCASSTAGTVNTGELFFGEGSRLTVL.

The genes are TRBV7-6 and TRBJ2-3; 8 bases are a match to TRBD2. Germline V CDR1 and CDR2: SGHVS, FNYEAQ. The CDR3 totals 14 residues. J gave up 8 bases and V 4 bases, and 8 bases lay outside the gene matches. CDR3 DNA sequence: TGTGCCAGCAGCTGGACTAGCTCGTACGGTACGCAGTATTTT. Translated, it gives CASSWTSSYGTQYF.

The genes are TRBV11-2 and TRBJ2-7; perhaps D is TRBD1 or TRBD2 (6 bases each). This CDR3 has 15 amino acids. CDR1 is SGHAT, CDR2 FQNNGV, per germline. The V and J ends lost 5 bases and 4 bases respectively, with 18 bases between them. Written as DNA, the CDR3 is TGTGCCAGCAGCCTTGGACTCGAGGGGGGATACGAGCAGTACTTC. This gives the protein CASSLGLEGGYEQYF.

Regarding this clone: At the DNA level, this CDR3 is encoded by other sequences in the same sample as well. The chain links TRBV5-6 to TRBJ2-5; D ambiguous. The germline V gene has CDR1 SGHDT and CDR2 YYEEEE. Trimming stripped 1 base from V and 5 bases from J, with 3 bases between. The CDR3 covers 11 residues. Here the CDR3 reads CASSLSETQYF. For the CDR3, the DNA is TGTGCCAGCAGCTTGAGTGAGACCCAGTACTTC.

The rearrangement joins TRBV13 to TRBJ2-1; D is unclear. This CDR3 is 14 amino acids long. Per the germline V gene, CDR1 is PRHDT and CDR2 is FYEKMQ (reference sequence). The germline V and J ends were trimmed by 5 bases and 8 bases, with 16 bases remaining between them. The CDR3 reads CASSPRSRTYEQFF. The CDR3 region has the DNA TGTGCCAGCAGCCCCCGGAGCCGAACCTATGAGCAGTTCTTC.

The chain uses TRBV6-5 and TRBJ2-5; a weak D match, TRBD1 (5 bases). The V end lost 5 bases, the J end lost 5 bases, and 15 bases lay between the germline ends. In germline, CDR1 is MNHEY, CDR2 SVGAGI. The CDR3 runs to 14 residues. The CDR3 sequence: CASSPFDSSETQYF. The CDR3 nucleotides are TGTGCCAGCAGTCCCTTCGACAGTTCCGAGACCCAGTACTTC.

This chain's CDR3 is CASRPGGTYTEAFF. CDR3 DNA sequence: TGTGCCAGCAGGCCTGGGGGCACGTACACTGAAGCTTTCTTT. The rearrangement links TRBV13 to TRBJ1-1, with D perhaps matching TRBD1 (6 bases). The CDR3 sequence is 14 residues long. V lost 6 bases to trimming and J lost 3 bases, with 14 bases between them. Germline assignment: CDR1 PRHDT and CDR2 FYEKMQ (reference sequence).

The rearrangement links TRBV6-4 to TRBJ2-1; 16 nucleotides line up with TRBD2. With V trimmed by 7 bases and J by 8 bases, 11 bases remained unmatched. CDR3 length: 17 residues. Germline V gives CDR1 MRHNA, CDR2 SNTAGT. This CDR3 is CASKAGTSGGAEDEQFF. Written as DNA, the CDR3 is TGTGCCAGCAAGGCAGGGACTAGCGGGGGGGCGGAAGATGAGCAGTTCTTC.

The rearrangement links TRBV19 to TRBJ2-2; D is uncertain. The CDR3 runs 16 residues. The germline V and J ends were trimmed by 7 bases and 1 base, with 16 bases remaining between them. Germline CDR1 and CDR2: LNHDA and SQIVND (reference sequence). This CDR3 is CASTMGSLENTGELFF. In DNA, the CDR3 is TGTGCCAGTACCATGGGCAGCCTCGAGAACACCGGGGAGCTGTTTTTT.

The chain links TRBV4-1 to TRBJ2-7; D possibly matches TRBD1 or TRBD2 (5 bases each). The V gene lost 0 bases and the J gene lost 3 bases, with 18 bases spanning the gap. The CDR3 runs to 17 residues. Germline CDR1 MGHRA, CDR2 YSYEKL. In nucleotides, the CDR3 is TGCGCCAGCAGCCAAGATTGGGGGAAGATGGGTTTCTACGAGCAGTACTTC. It specifies CASSQDWGKMGFYEQYF.

The chain carries TRBV15 and TRBJ2-7; TRBD1 aligns across 9 bases. The V gene's germline CDR1 is LNHNV and CDR2 YYDKDF (reference sequence). CDR3 length equals 13 residues. V lost 5 bases and J lost 6; bases outside the gene matches: 5. CDR3 coding DNA: TGTGCCACCAGCGGGGACAGGGTAAGCGAGCAGTACTTC. Translation gives CATSGDRVSEQYF.

The CDR3 DNA is TGCAGCGTTGAATGGCTAAGCGGGTTGTACCAAGAGACCCAGTACTTC. Its protein product is CSVEWLSGLYQETQYF. This chain connects TRBV29-1 to TRBJ2-5; the D gene is possibly TRBD2 (6 bases). This CDR3 spans 16 amino acids. Trimming stripped 2 bases from V and 0 bases from J, with 16 bases between. The germline V gene has CDR1 SQVTM and CDR2 ANQGSEA.

As concerns this clone: Other DNA sequences in this sample translate to the same CDR3. V gene TRBV5-1 combines with J gene TRBJ2-1, with 9 bases aligning to TRBD2. The J segment lost 4 bases and the V segment lost 2 bases, leaving 4 bases of the junction unmatched. This CDR3 region has 15 residues. Germline CDR1 is SGHRS and CDR2 is YFSETQ. This chain's CDR3 is CASSFAGGLYNEQFF. The CDR3 DNA is TGCGCCAGCAGCTTCGCGGGGGGGCTATACAATGAGCAGTTCTTC.

The chain uses TRBV6-5 and TRBJ2-2, with TRBD2 as a possible D gene (6 bases). V was pared by 10 bases and J by 6 bases, with 18 bases between. This CDR3 has 14 amino acids. From germline, CDR1 is MNHEY and CDR2 SVGAGI. CDR3 bases: TGTGCCACCAAATACTGGGAGGACGCCGGGGAGCTGTTTTTT. Its protein product is CATKYWEDAGELFF.

The chain is built from TRBV6-5 and TRBJ2-7, with D tentatively TRBD2 (7 bases). Germline V gene lookup returns CDR1 MNHEY and CDR2 SVGAGI. This CDR3 contains 14 residues. V was pared by 5 bases and J by 7 bases, with 18 bases between. Written as DNA, the CDR3 is TGTGCCAGCAGTCCTTTGGGGGGAGGGGGAGAGCAGTACTTC. The encoded protein is CASSPLGGGGEQYF.

The V gene is TRBV7-6, the J gene TRBJ1-6; D not certain. The CDR3 loop spans 15 amino acids. V lost 0 bases and J 4 bases, leaving 7 bases between the germline ends. The germline V gene encodes CDR1 SGHVS and CDR2 FNYEAQ. CDR3 amino acids: CASSLAGQYNSPLHF. DNA for the CDR3: TGTGCCAGCAGCTTAGCTGGGCAGTATAATTCACCCCTCCACTTT.

The chain employs TRBV7-2 and TRBJ2-2, with D unresolved. Trimming stripped 2 bases from V and 5 bases from J, with 6 bases between. Germline CDR1 is SGHTA and CDR2 is FQGNSA. The CDR3 is made up of 13 amino acids. In nucleotides, the CDR3 is TGTGCCAGCAGCTTACGTTGGACCGGGGAGCTGTTTTTT. Translating gives CASSLRWTGELFF.

This clone was found a few times. The V gene is TRBV27, the J gene TRBJ1-6; D ambiguous. Trimming removed 5 bases from V and 7 bases from J, with 9 bases in between. Germline values: CDR1 MNHEY, CDR2 SMNVEV (reference sequence). The CDR3 extends over 13 amino acids. The CDR3 spells CASSGNGNSPLHF. For the CDR3, the DNA is TGTGCCAGCAGTGGGAACGGGAATTCACCCCTCCACTTT.

The chain combines TRBV28 with TRBJ2-7, with a tentative D call TRBD2 (5 bases). V lost 11 bases and J 2 bases, leaving 16 bases between the germline ends. Germline V gene sequence: CDR1 MDHEN, CDR2 SYDVKM. The CDR3 has 13 residues. The CDR3 here is CADYSSGAYEQYF. The CDR3 DNA is TGTGCCGACTACAGCTCAGGAGCCTACGAGCAGTACTTC.

On this clone: Other DNA sequences in the sample encode the same CDR3. The chain carries TRBV13 and TRBJ2-7, with D maybe TRBD2 (7 bases). Germline values: CDR1 PRHDT, CDR2 FYEKMQ (reference sequence). CDR3 length: 16 amino acids. Trimming took off 1 base at V and 0 bases at J, with 13 bases between the two ends. CDR3 in amino acids: CASSLEGGGSSYEQYF. The DNA for the CDR3 is TGTGCCAGCAGCTTAGAGGGAGGGGGAAGCTCCTACGAGCAGTACTTC.

This clone came up a few times. Additional DNA sequences in this sample encode the identical CDR3. The CDR3 region has the DNA TGTGCCTGGAGTCCAGACTCCTACGAGCAGTACTTC. It encodes CAWSPDSYEQYF. The J gene is TRBJ2-7, the V gene TRBV30; D uncertain. Germline lookup yields CDR1 GTSNPN and CDR2 SVGIG (reference sequence). The V and J ends lost 2 bases and 0 bases respectively, with 5 bases between them. There are 12 residues in the CDR3.

Notes on this clone: The sample carries other DNA sequences with the same CDR3. The gene calls are TRBV6-6 and TRBJ2-7, with TRBD1 matching over 7 bases. The CDR3 is made up of 14 amino acids. Germline assignment: CDR1 MNHNY and CDR2 SVGAGI (reference sequence). Trimming took 2 bases from V and 0 from J; bases not matched to a gene: 1. The DNA of the CDR3 is TGTGCCAGCAGTTACGGGGACAGCTCCTACGAGCAGTACTTC. Protein product: CASSYGDSSYEQYF.

V and J are TRBV7-8 and TRBJ1-1; perhaps TRBD1 as D (5 bases). The CDR3 spans 13 residues. The ends were cut back, 2 bases at V and 5 bases at J, with 9 bases in the middle. Germline values: CDR1 SGHVS, CDR2 FQNEAQ. The CDR3 protein is CASSLMRGTEAFF. The CDR3 DNA reads as TGTGCCAGCAGCTTAATGAGGGGAACTGAAGCTTTCTTT. Filled out from reference TRBV7-8 and TRBJ1-1, the complete variable domain reads GAGVSQSPRYKVAKRGQDVALRCDPISGHVSLFWYQQALGQGPEFLTYFQNEAQLDKSGLPSDRFFAERPEGSVSTLKIQRTQQEDSAVYLCASSLMRGTEAFFGQGTRLTVV.